What follows are 28 T cell receptor beta chains derived from one specimen sequenced in a study of cytotoxic CD8 clonotypes in ibrutinib-treated CLL. Produced via immunoSEQ multiplex PCR; TCRdb's table is partial and in-frame only. Found here are some 140,000 clones, approximately 90% of them singletons; the top ten hold about 10%. The sequencing here drew on PBMCs, taken after 12 months of ibrutinib treatment. These receptor sequences come from a human donor with chronic lymphocytic leukemia.

The chain uses TRBV29-1 and TRBJ1-5; no definite D call. This CDR3 comprises 15 residues. Germline assignment: CDR1 SQVTM and CDR2 ANQGSEA. Trimming cost V 3 bases and J 5 bases, with 17 bases left between them. CDR3 amino acids: CSVEVSGEPDQPQHF. The CDR3 bases are TGCAGCGTTGAGGTCTCTGGGGAACCGGATCAGCCCCAGCATTTT.

In the case of this clone: One junction end disagrees with the germline gene, perhaps due to a read error. The chain combines TRBV6-5 with TRBJ2-7; D call uncertain. This CDR3 region has 12 residues. The germline V gene has CDR1 MNHEY and CDR2 SVGAGI. As DNA, the CDR3 is TGTGCCAGCGGTTACTTATCCTACGAGCAGTACTTC. Translation gives CASGYLSYEQYF.

The chain is built from TRBV29-1 and TRBJ2-3; no definite D call. The V gene lost 7 bases and the J gene lost 4 bases, with 9 bases spanning the gap. There are 11 residues in the CDR3. Germline V CDR1 and CDR2: SQVTM, ANQGSEA. In nucleotides, the CDR3 is TGCAGCGGTTTCCTTGCAGATACGCAGTATTTT. Translation: CSGFLADTQYF.

The V call is TRBV7-9, the J call TRBJ1-2; tentatively, D is TRBD1 (5 bases). CDR1 SEHNR and CDR2 FQNEAQ come from the germline V gene (reference sequence). This CDR3 is 15 amino acids long. V was clipped by 0 bases and J by 7 bases, with 15 bases between them. CDR3 bases: TGTGCCAGCAGCTTAGCGGCGGGGGAAGGGGCTGGCTACACCTTC. Its translation is CASSLAAGEGAGYTF.

J is TRBJ1-2 and V is TRBV29-1; D ambiguous. From germline, CDR1 is SQVTM and CDR2 ANQGSEA. This CDR3 spans 12 amino acids. Trimming shortened V by 4 bases and J by 4 bases, and 10 bases separated the two germline ends. The CDR3 reads CSVGILAYGYTF. In DNA, the CDR3 is TGCAGCGTTGGCATCCTTGCCTATGGCTACACCTTC.

The chain couples TRBV6-5 to TRBJ2-3; D is undetermined. Trimming removed 5 bases at V and 6 bases at J, with 9 bases between. Germline V gene data show CDR1 as MNHEY and CDR2 as SVGAGI. The CDR3 spans 12 residues. The CDR3 region is CASSRGWDTQYF. The CDR3 DNA sequence: TGTGCCAGCAGTCGCGGTTGGGATACGCAGTATTTT.

The rearrangement joins TRBV13 to TRBJ2-7; the D is unclear. The germline V and J ends were trimmed by 4 bases and 1 base, with 5 bases remaining between them. The CDR3 length is 12 residues. Germline loops: CDR1 PRHDT, CDR2 FYEKMQ (reference sequence). CDR3 residues: CASSSVSYEQYF. CDR3 nucleotide sequence: TGTGCCAGCAGCTCCGTATCCTACGAGCAGTACTTC.

The chain carries TRBV7-9 and TRBJ2-2, with TRBD1 identical over 7 bases. Germline V lookup: CDR1 SEHNR, CDR2 FQNEAQ (reference sequence). Trimming took 4 bases from V and 3 from J; bases not matched to a gene: 2. The CDR3 extends over 14 amino acids. DNA for the CDR3: TGTGCCAGCAGCTCGGGACAGCACACCGGGGAGCTGTTTTTT. It translates to CASSSGQHTGELFF. The full variable domain, in which reference TRBV7-9 and TRBJ2-2 provide the parts outside the CDR3, is DTGVSQNPRHKITKRGQNVTFRCDPISEHNRLYWYRQTLGQGPEFLTYFQNEAQLEKSRLLSDRFSAERPKGSFSTLEIQRTEQGDSAMYLCASSSGQHTGELFFGEGSRLTVL.

The chain combines TRBV4-1 with TRBJ2-7, with 11 bases identical to TRBD1. The CDR3 loop spans 18 amino acids. Germline V gives CDR1 MGHRA, CDR2 YSYEKL. J was trimmed by 7 bases and V by 0 bases; bases with no gene match: 14. Here the CDR3 DNA reads TGCGCCAGCAGCCAAGAGGGGGCCGGGACAGGGGGTCCGGGTGAGCAGTACTTC. Encoded protein: CASSQEGAGTGGPGEQYF.

DNA of the CDR3: TGTGCCAGCAGCTTACAGGGAGGAGGGAACACCATATATTTT. Its protein is CASSLQGGGNTIYF. The chain has TRBV7-8 and TRBJ1-3; possibly TRBD1 for D (5 bases). Germline CDR1 SGHVS, CDR2 FQNEAQ. V was clipped by 2 bases and J by 7 bases, with 12 bases between them. This CDR3 has 14 residues.

V usage is TRBV2 and J usage is TRBJ2-2; tentatively, D is TRBD1 (6 bases). Between the trimmed V and J ends, which lost 7 bases and 0 bases, there was a span of 12 bases. This CDR3 comprises 15 residues. Germline values: CDR1 SNHLY, CDR2 FYNNEI. CDR3 nucleotides: TGTGCCAGCACAGATAGGACAGCGAACACCGGGGAGCTGTTTTTT. Translation: CASTDRTANTGELFF.

The chain is built from TRBV27 and TRBJ2-5, with D hard to call. Trimming stripped 3 bases from V and 2 bases from J, with 7 bases between. There are 13 residues in the CDR3. Germline loops: CDR1 MNHEY, CDR2 SMNVEV (reference sequence). CDR3 in DNA: TGTGCCAGCAGTTTTATGGGTCAAGAGACCCAGTACTTC. It is translated as CASSFMGQETQYF.

The CDR3, as DNA: TGTGCCTGGGCAGGGTTTGGCACTGAAGCTTTCTTT. Translated: CAWAGFGTEAFF. The V and J genes are TRBV30 and TRBJ1-1; perhaps TRBD1 as D (5 bases). The V end was cut by 5 bases, the J end by 4 bases, with 11 bases between. The length of the CDR3 is 12 residues. CDR1 is GTSNPN and CDR2 is SVGIG in the germline V gene (reference sequence).

V gene TRBV30 combines with J gene TRBJ1-5; 10 positions agree with TRBD1. The CDR3 runs 16 residues. Per germline, CDR1 GTSNPN and CDR2 SVGIG (reference sequence). The ends lost 7 bases at V and 2 bases at J; junction bases unmatched: 11. The CDR3 DNA is TGTGCCTACGATGGGACAGGGGCTGGAGGCAATCAGCCCCAGCATTTT. Protein product: CAYDGTGAGGNQPQHF.

This CDR3 is CAILVEGVRTEAFF. The CDR3 DNA follows: TGTGCCATCCTCGTTGAGGGAGTACGGACTGAAGCTTTCTTT. This chain links TRBV10-3 with TRBJ1-1; no clear D. CDR1 is ENHRY and CDR2 is SYGVKD in the germline V gene. V was trimmed by 8 bases and J by 5 bases, leaving 18 bases between them. The CDR3 is 14 residues long.

This rearrangement joins TRBV5-1 to TRBJ2-1; TRBD1 matches at 9 bases. CDR3 length: 16 residues. The J segment lost 3 bases and the V segment lost 4 bases, leaving 8 bases of the junction unmatched. Per the germline V gene, CDR1 is SGHRS and CDR2 is YFSETQ. CDR3 protein: CASSPNRGPYYNEQFF. The DNA for the CDR3 is TGCGCCAGCAGCCCAAACAGGGGGCCTTACTACAATGAGCAGTTCTTC.

This clone was observed once. The identical CDR3 is also encoded by other nucleotide sequences in the sample. V is TRBV19 and J is TRBJ2-7, with D perhaps TRBD1 or TRBD2 (5 bases each). The CDR3 is 14 residues long. Looked up from germline, CDR1 is LNHDA and CDR2 is SQIVND (reference sequence). With 2 bases removed from V and 1 base from J, the gap between germline ends came to 9 bases. DNA of the CDR3: TGTGCCAGTAGTATATGGGGCGGGTCCTACGAGCAGTACTTC. Protein product: CASSIWGGSYEQYF.

V usage is TRBV6-1 and J usage is TRBJ2-7; 10 bases map to TRBD2. The CDR3 length is 18 residues. Germline lookup yields CDR1 MNHNS and CDR2 SASEGT. J was trimmed by 1 base and V by 4 bases; bases with no gene match: 13. The CDR3 protein is CASSVLGAGGDFSYEQYF. Here the CDR3 DNA reads TGTGCCAGCAGTGTGCTAGGAGCGGGAGGGGACTTTTCCTACGAGCAGTACTTC.

The gene calls are TRBV7-8 and TRBJ2-3, with D unclear. The CDR3 contains 11 residues. CDR1 is SGHVS, CDR2 FQNEAQ, per germline. V was cut by 4 bases and J by 5 bases, with 4 bases left in between. The CDR3 is CASSSEDTQYF. Here the CDR3 DNA reads TGTGCCAGCAGCTCTGAAGATACGCAGTATTTT. The whole variable domain, remainder taken from reference TRBV7-8 and TRBJ2-3, is GAGVSQSPRYKVAKRGQDVALRCDPISGHVSLFWYQQALGQGPEFLTYFQNEAQLDKSGLPSDRFFAERPEGSVSTLKIQRTQQEDSAVYLCASSSEDTQYFGPGTRLTVL.

The chain uses TRBV29-1 and TRBJ2-7, with a possible D match to TRBD1 (5 bases). The germline V gene encodes CDR1 SQVTM and CDR2 ANQGSEA. The CDR3 contains 13 residues. V lost 5 bases to trimming and J lost 0 bases, with 11 bases between them. In DNA, the CDR3 is TGCAGCGTTACAAGACAGAACTCCTACGAGCAGTACTTC. Translating gives CSVTRQNSYEQYF.

The V gene is TRBV11-2, the J gene TRBJ2-3; D is undetermined. The length of the CDR3 is 15 residues. Trimming shortened V by 5 bases and J by 5 bases, and 17 bases separated the two germline ends. Germline CDR1 SGHAT, CDR2 FQNNGV. DNA of the CDR3: TGTGCCAGCAGCCTTCTCGGGCGGAAGCAAGATACGCAGTATTTT. This gives the protein CASSLLGRKQDTQYF.

This sequence joins TRBV19 and TRBJ2-5; D gene ambiguous. From germline, CDR1 is LNHDA and CDR2 SQIVND (reference sequence). The CDR3 runs to 17 residues. Between the trimmed V and J ends, which lost 2 bases and 5 bases, there was a span of 21 bases. CDR3 loop: CASSITASGLFLETQYF. CDR3 coding DNA: TGTGCCAGTAGTATAACGGCGAGTGGCCTTTTTCTGGAGACCCAGTACTTC.

The genes are TRBV4-3 and TRBJ2-5, with D maybe TRBD2 (6 bases). CDR3 length: 15 residues. V shed 2 bases and J shed 3 bases, with 13 bases lying between them. In germline, CDR1 is LGHNA, CDR2 YSLEER. The CDR3 region has the DNA TGCGCCAGCAGCCAAAGTGTTGCGGGAAAAGAGACCCAGTACTTC. Translating it yields CASSQSVAGKETQYF.

The chain uses TRBV30 and TRBJ1-5; D gene ambiguous. V lost 0 bases to trimming and J lost 0 bases, with 12 bases between them. This CDR3 is built from 16 residues. CDR1 and CDR2 (germline): GTSNPN, SVGIG (reference sequence). CDR3 bases: TGTGCCTGGAGTGTACAAGGAGGGCTTAGCAATCAGCCCCAGCATTTT. Its protein is CAWSVQGGLSNQPQHF.

The chain combines TRBV21-1 with TRBJ2-2. TRBV21-1 is a documented pseudogene. The CDR3 is 22 amino acids. The CDR3: CASSTLPSQIRPSRRNTGELFF. CDR3 nucleotide sequence: TGTGCCAGCAGCACCCTTCCGAGCCAAATTCGTCCCTCACGAAGGAATACCGGGGAGCTGTTTTTT.

The genes are TRBV28 and TRBJ2-2; D gene ambiguous. The germline V gene has CDR1 MDHEN and CDR2 SYDVKM. Trimming cost V 7 bases and J 5 bases, with 8 bases left between them. The CDR3 consists of 12 residues. The CDR3 loop reads CASKRWTGELFF. In DNA, the CDR3 is TGTGCCAGCAAGAGATGGACCGGGGAGCTGTTTTTT.

The chain has TRBV7-2 and TRBJ2-3; tentatively, D is TRBD2 (6 bases). The CDR3 has 17 residues. The ends were cut back, 5 bases at V and 0 bases at J, with 18 bases in the middle. CDR1 is SGHTA, CDR2 FQGNSA, per germline. The CDR3 spells CASSKNIADPSTDTQYF. CDR3 DNA: TGTGCCAGCAGCAAGAACATAGCGGATCCTAGCACAGATACGCAGTATTTT.

V gene TRBV29-1 combines with J gene TRBJ2-7; 9 bases align to TRBD2. V lost 1 base to trimming and J lost 1 base; unmatched junction nucleotides: 11. CDR3 length equals 17 residues. CDR1 and CDR2 from the germline V gene are SQVTM and ANQGSEA. The CDR3 protein is CSVEALAGRGTSYEQYF. CDR3 nucleotides: TGCAGCGTTGAAGCCCTAGCGGGGAGAGGAACTTCCTACGAGCAGTACTTC.